The 16 T cell receptor beta chains given below trace back to one sample, sequenced in a study of OX40 agonist ivuxolimab in advanced cancers. Library preparation used the immunoSEQ multiplex PCR assay. Not all clones reach the TCRdb copy of this immuneACCESS table, which keeps in-frame sequences only. Checked studies attribute under half of the gap to unresolved V genes and leave the rest unexplained. The sample records about 77,000 clones, around 94% of which are singletons. The ten largest make up 4.8% of the sample. The sequenced sample was CD4+ or CD8+ T cells sorted from blood, obtained in a trial of the OX40 agonist ivuxolimab. Every receptor here comes from an adult with an advanced solid tumor such as melanoma, head and neck, liver or kidney cancer.

The gene calls are TRBV7-9 and TRBJ1-4; 10 bases agree with TRBD1. Germline-derived CDR1 and CDR2 are SEHNR and FQNEAQ (reference sequence). Trimming cost V 3 bases and J 3 bases; bases outside gene matches: 4. CDR3 length equals 16 residues. CDR3 loop: CASSFDRGQANEKLFF. DNA for the CDR3: TGTGCCAGCAGCTTTGACAGGGGGCAGGCTAATGAAAAACTGTTTTTT.

V is TRBV4-3 and J is TRBJ2-7; 7 bases align to TRBD1. In germline, CDR1 is LGHNA, CDR2 YSLEER. The CDR3 covers 15 residues. With V trimmed by 3 bases and J by 0 bases, 5 bases remained unmatched. The CDR3 reads CASSQDWDSSYEQYF. Written as DNA, the CDR3 is TGCGCCAGCAGCCAGGATTGGGACAGCTCCTACGAGCAGTACTTC.

The rearrangement uses TRBV6-1 and TRBJ2-1; D is unresolved. The CDR3 runs 12 residues. V was clipped by 0 bases and J by 9 bases, with 6 bases between them. CDR1 is MNHNS, CDR2 SASEGT, per germline. This CDR3 reads CASSEALGEQFF. CDR3 in DNA: TGTGCCAGCAGTGAAGCCCTGGGTGAGCAGTTCTTC.

This chain's CDR3 is CASSFDRYTGELFF. The CDR3 DNA reads TGTGCCAGCAGCTTCGACAGGTACACCGGGGAGCTGTTTTTT. The chain has TRBV7-3 and TRBJ2-2; D possibly corresponds to TRBD1 (6 bases). CDR3 length: 14 amino acids. In germline, CDR1 is SGHTA, CDR2 FQGTGA. V gave up 3 bases and J gave up 3 bases, with 8 bases separating them.

The V call is TRBV11-2, the J call TRBJ2-7, with a possible D match to TRBD1 (6 bases). CDR1 is SGHAT, CDR2 FQNNGV, per germline. This CDR3 region has 16 residues. V shed 1 base and J shed 6 bases, with 19 bases lying between them. CDR3 protein: CASSLVPGDLAAEQYF. CDR3 nucleotides: TGTGCCAGCAGCTTAGTACCAGGGGACCTAGCCGCCGAGCAGTACTTC.

This rearrangement joins TRBV7-8 to TRBJ2-7, with 9 bases fitting TRBD2. The CDR3 contains 14 residues. Germline V gene data show CDR1 as SGHVS and CDR2 as FQNEAQ. The junction had 7 bases not matched to a gene; V was cut back by 6 bases and J by 4 bases. CDR3 region: CASRPSGIVYEQYF. Here the CDR3 DNA reads TGTGCCAGCAGACCTAGCGGGATCGTTTACGAGCAGTACTTC.

The chain couples TRBV11-3 to TRBJ1-4; D is unresolved. The CDR3 contains 11 residues. Trimming removed 1 base from V and 12 bases from J, with 6 bases in between. Per the germline V gene, CDR1 is SGHNT and CDR2 is YENEEA. The CDR3: CASSLGPELFF. The CDR3, as DNA: TGTGCCAGCAGCTTAGGCCCAGAACTGTTTTTT. Filled out from reference TRBV11-3 and TRBJ1-4, the complete variable domain reads EAGVVQSPRYKIIEKKQPVAFWCNPISGHNTLYWYLQNLGQGPELLIRYENEEAVDDSQLPKDRFSAERLKGVDSTLKIQPAELGDSAVYLCASSLGPELFFGSGTQLSVL.

V is TRBV5-1 and J is TRBJ1-2; D not certain. V shed 4 bases and J shed 8 bases, with 6 bases lying between them. Germline V gene lookup returns CDR1 SGHRS and CDR2 YFSETQ. This CDR3 region has 10 residues. This CDR3 is CASSLGGYTF. In DNA, the CDR3 is TGCGCCAGCAGCCTGGGAGGCTACACCTTC.

The chain links TRBV4-1 to TRBJ2-4; 7 nucleotides line up with TRBD2. Germline V gene data show CDR1 as MGHRA and CDR2 as YSYEKL. Trimming at V came to 0 bases and at J to 6 bases, leaving 8 bases not matched to a gene. The length of the CDR3 is 16 residues. This CDR3 reads CASSQDPSGVRNIQYF. The CDR3 DNA reads as TGCGCCAGCAGCCAAGACCCCAGCGGGGTGAGAAACATTCAGTACTTC.

This clone occurred once. V gene TRBV6-5 combines with J gene TRBJ1-4; TRBD1 might be the D (5 bases). This CDR3 spans 14 amino acids. Between the trimmed V and J ends, which lost 2 bases and 6 bases, there was a span of 10 bases. Looked up from germline, CDR1 is MNHEY and CDR2 is SVGAGI. CDR3 nucleotides: TGTGCCAGCAGTTACGGGGGAAAGGATGAAAAACTGTTTTTT. This codes for CASSYGGKDEKLFF.

J is TRBJ2-5 and V is TRBV5-1; TRBD1 matches at 9 bases. The V gene's germline CDR1 is SGHRS and CDR2 YFSETQ. This CDR3 comprises 15 residues. With 2 bases clipped from V and 5 bases from J, the junction kept 7 bases outside the gene matches. The CDR3: CASSFPGQGAETQYF. The CDR3 DNA reads as TGCGCCAGCAGCTTTCCGGGACAGGGTGCGGAGACCCAGTACTTC.

The chain couples TRBV5-1 to TRBJ2-3, with TRBD2 matching over 13 bases. V was clipped by 5 bases and J by 5 bases; unmatched bases: 8. The CDR3 spans 16 residues. Germline values: CDR1 SGHRS, CDR2 YFSETQ. The chain's CDR3 is CASRILLAGGLDTQYF. In DNA form, the CDR3 reads TGCGCCAGCAGGATATTACTAGCGGGAGGGCTAGATACGCAGTATTTT.

This chain uses TRBV27 with TRBJ2-1; TRBD1 or TRBD2 may be the D gene (5 bases each). From germline, CDR1 is MNHEY and CDR2 SMNVEV (reference sequence). The V and J ends lost 4 bases and 0 bases respectively, with 10 bases between them. The CDR3 sequence is 15 residues long. In DNA, the CDR3 is TGTGCCAGCAGTTCGACGGGACGCTCCTACAATGAGCAGTTCTTC. Its translation is CASSSTGRSYNEQFF.

The rearrangement uses TRBV7-9 and TRBJ2-7; the match to TRBD1 covers 7 bases. The germline V gene has CDR1 SEHNR and CDR2 FQNEAQ (reference sequence). With 2 bases clipped from V and 3 bases from J, the junction kept 4 bases outside the gene matches. The CDR3 sequence is 14 residues long. The CDR3 sequence is CASSLTGVVYEQYF. The CDR3 DNA follows: TGTGCCAGCAGCTTAACAGGGGTTGTCTACGAGCAGTACTTC.

The chain uses TRBV4-3 and TRBJ1-4; D is uncertain. Germline values: CDR1 LGHNA, CDR2 YSLEER. The CDR3 spans 14 residues. V was shortened by 4 bases and J by 8 bases, with 14 bases between the two germline ends. This CDR3 reads CASSRALGGEKLFF. The CDR3 nucleotides are TGCGCCAGCAGCCGAGCTCTGGGAGGAGAAAAACTGTTTTTT.

The chain uses TRBV19 and TRBJ2-1, with a possible D match to TRBD2 (5 bases). V lost 4 bases to trimming and J lost 7 bases, with 11 bases between them. Germline CDR1 and CDR2: LNHDA and SQIVND (reference sequence). This CDR3 has 13 amino acids. CDR3 residues: CASSKRERNEQFF. The CDR3 DNA follows: TGTGCCAGTAGTAAAAGGGAGAGGAATGAGCAGTTCTTC.